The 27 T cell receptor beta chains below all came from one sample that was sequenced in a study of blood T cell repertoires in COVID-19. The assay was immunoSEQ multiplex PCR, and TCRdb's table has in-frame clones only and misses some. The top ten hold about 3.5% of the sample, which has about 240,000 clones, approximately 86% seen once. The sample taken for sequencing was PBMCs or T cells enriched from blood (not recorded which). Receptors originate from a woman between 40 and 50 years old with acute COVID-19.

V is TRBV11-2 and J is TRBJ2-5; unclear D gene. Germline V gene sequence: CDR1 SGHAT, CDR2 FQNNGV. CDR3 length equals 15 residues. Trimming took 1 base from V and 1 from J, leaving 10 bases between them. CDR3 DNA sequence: TGTGCCAGCAGCTTAGGCATGGCGGCCCAAGAGACCCAGTACTTC. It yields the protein CASSLGMAAQETQYF.

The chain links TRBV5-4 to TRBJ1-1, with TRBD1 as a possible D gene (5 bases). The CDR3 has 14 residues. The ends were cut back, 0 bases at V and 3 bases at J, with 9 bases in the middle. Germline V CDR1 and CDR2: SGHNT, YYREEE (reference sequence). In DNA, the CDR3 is TGTGCCAGCAGCTTGGGGGGCCGCGACACTGAAGCTTTCTTT. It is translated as CASSLGGRDTEAFF.

CDR3 region: CASSLESAGGSNTGELFF. The CDR3 DNA reads as TGCGCCAGCAGCTTGGAGTCTGCTGGAGGGTCGAACACCGGGGAGCTGTTTTTT. The chain carries TRBV5-1 and TRBJ2-2; weak D call: TRBD2 (6 bases). The CDR3 has 18 residues. CDR1 and CDR2 from the germline V gene are SGHRS and YFSETQ. V was pared by 0 bases and J by 0 bases, with 15 bases between.

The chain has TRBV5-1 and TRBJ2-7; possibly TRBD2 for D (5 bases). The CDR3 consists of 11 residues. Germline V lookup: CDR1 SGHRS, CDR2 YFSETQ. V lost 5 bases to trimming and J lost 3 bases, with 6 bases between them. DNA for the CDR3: TGCGCCAGCAGAGACTACTACGAGCAGTACTTC. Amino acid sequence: CASRDYYEQYF.

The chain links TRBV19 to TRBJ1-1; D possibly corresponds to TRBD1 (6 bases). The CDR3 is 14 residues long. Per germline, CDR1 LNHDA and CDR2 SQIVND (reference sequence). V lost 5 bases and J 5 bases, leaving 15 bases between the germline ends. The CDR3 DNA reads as TGTGCCAGTAGTGCCCACAGGGAAGTTACTGAAGCTTTCTTT. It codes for CASSAHREVTEAFF.

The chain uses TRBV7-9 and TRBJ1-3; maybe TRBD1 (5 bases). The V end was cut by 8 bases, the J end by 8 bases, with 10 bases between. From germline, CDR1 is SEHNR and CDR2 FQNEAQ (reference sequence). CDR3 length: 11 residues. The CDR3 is CASQGGHTIYF. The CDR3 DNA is TGTGCCAGCCAGGGAGGTCACACCATATATTTT.

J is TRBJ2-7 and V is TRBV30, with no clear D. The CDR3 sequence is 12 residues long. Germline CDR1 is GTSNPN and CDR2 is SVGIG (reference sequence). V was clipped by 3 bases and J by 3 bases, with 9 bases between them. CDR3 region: CAWSVSDYEQYF. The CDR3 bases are TGTGCCTGGAGCGTCAGCGACTACGAGCAGTACTTC.

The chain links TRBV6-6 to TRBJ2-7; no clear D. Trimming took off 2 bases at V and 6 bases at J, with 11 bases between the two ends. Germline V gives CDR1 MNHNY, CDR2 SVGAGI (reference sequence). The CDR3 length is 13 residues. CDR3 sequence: CASSYQVASEQYF. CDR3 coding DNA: TGTGCCAGCAGTTACCAAGTAGCTAGCGAGCAGTACTTC.

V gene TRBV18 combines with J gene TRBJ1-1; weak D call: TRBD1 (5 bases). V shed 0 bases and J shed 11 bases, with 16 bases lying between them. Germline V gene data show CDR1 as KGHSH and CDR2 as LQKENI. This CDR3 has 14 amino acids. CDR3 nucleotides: TGTGCCAGCTCACCACCTAACGTTAGGGGCTTCGCTTTCTTT. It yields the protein CASSPPNVRGFAFF.

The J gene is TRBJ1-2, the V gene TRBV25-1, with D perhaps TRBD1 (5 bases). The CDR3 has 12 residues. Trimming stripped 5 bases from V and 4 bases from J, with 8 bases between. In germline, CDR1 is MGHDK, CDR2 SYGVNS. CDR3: CASSRTPYGYTF. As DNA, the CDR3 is TGTGCCAGCAGTAGGACACCCTATGGCTACACCTTC.

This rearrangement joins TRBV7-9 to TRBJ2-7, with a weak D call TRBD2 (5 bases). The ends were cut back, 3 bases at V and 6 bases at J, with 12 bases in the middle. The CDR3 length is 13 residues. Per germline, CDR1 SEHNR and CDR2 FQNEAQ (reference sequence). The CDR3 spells CASSFPGGLEQYF. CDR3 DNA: TGTGCCAGCAGCTTCCCCGGCGGACTCGAGCAGTACTTC. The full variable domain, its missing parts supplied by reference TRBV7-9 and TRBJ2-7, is DTGVSQNPRHKITKRGQNVTFRCDPISEHNRLYWYRQTLGQGPEFLTYFQNEAQLEKSRLLSDRFSAERPKGSFSTLEIQRTEQGDSAMYLCASSFPGGLEQYFGPGTRLTVT.

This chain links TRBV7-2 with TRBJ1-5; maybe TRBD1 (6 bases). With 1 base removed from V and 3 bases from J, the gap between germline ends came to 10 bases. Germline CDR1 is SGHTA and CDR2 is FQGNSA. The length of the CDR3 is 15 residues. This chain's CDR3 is CASSLVVGANQPQHF. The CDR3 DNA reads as TGTGCCAGCAGCTTAGTTGTGGGGGCCAATCAGCCCCAGCATTTT.

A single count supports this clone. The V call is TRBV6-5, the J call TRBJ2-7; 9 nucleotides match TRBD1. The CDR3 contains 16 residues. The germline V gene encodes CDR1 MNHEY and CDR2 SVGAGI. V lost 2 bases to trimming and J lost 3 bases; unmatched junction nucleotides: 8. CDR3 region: CASSYVQPGQGYEQYF. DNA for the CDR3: TGTGCCAGCAGTTACGTTCAGCCGGGACAGGGCTACGAGCAGTACTTC.

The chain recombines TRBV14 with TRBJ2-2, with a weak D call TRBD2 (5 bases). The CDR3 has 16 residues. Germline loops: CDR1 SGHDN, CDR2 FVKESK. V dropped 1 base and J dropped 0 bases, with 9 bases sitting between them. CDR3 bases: TGTGCCAGCAGCCAAGGCGACGGGGCGAACACCGGGGAGCTGTTTTTT. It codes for CASSQGDGANTGELFF.

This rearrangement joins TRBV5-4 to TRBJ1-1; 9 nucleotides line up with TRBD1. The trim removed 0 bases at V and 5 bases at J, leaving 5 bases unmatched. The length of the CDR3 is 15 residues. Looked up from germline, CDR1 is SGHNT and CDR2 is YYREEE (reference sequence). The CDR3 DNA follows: TGTGCCAGCAGCTTGGACAGGGGGCTTGGGACTGAAGCTTTCTTT. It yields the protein CASSLDRGLGTEAFF.

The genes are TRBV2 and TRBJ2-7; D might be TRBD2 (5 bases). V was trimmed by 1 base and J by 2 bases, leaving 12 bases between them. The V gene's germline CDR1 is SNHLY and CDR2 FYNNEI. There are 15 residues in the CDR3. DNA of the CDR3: TGTGCCAGCAGTGAAGGATGGGGAGCACCCTACGAGCAGTACTTC. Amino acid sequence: CASSEGWGAPYEQYF.

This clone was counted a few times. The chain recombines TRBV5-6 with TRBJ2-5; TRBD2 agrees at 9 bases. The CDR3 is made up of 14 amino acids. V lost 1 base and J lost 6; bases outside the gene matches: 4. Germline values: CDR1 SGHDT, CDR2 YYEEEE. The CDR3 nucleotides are TGTGCCAGCAGCTTGATTAGCGGGAGACAGACCCAGTACTTC. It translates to CASSLISGRQTQYF.

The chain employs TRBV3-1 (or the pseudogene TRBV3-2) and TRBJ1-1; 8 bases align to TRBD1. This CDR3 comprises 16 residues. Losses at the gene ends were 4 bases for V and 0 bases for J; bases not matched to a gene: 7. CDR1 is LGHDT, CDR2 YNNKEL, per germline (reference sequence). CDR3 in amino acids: CASSPSNRGVNTEAFF. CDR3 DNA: TGTGCCAGCAGCCCCTCGAACAGGGGGGTGAACACTGAAGCTTTCTTT.

CDR3 nucleotides: TGTGCCAGCTCGGGTATCTGGACAGGGAGCACTGGGGCCAACGTCCTGACTTTC. Encoded protein: CASSGIWTGSTGANVLTF. The V gene is TRBV18, the J gene TRBJ2-6, with 8 bases lining up with TRBD1. CDR1 KGHSH and CDR2 LQKENI come from the germline V gene. The CDR3 consists of 18 residues. Unmatched junction bases numbered 12, after V lost 6 bases and J lost 2 bases.

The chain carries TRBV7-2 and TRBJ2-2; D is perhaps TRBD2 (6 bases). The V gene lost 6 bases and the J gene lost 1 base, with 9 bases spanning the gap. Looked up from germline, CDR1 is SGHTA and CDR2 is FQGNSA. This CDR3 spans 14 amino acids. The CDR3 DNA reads TGTGCCAGCAGGGTTAGCGGGAACACCGGGGAGCTGTTTTTT. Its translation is CASRVSGNTGELFF.

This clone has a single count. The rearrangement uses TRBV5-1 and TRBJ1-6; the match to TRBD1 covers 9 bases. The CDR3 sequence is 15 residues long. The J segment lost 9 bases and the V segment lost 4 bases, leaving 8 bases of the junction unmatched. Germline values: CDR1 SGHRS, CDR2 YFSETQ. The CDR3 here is CASSPQGQGRSPLHF. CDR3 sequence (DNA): TGCGCCAGCAGCCCGCAGGGACAGGGTCGTTCACCCCTCCACTTT.

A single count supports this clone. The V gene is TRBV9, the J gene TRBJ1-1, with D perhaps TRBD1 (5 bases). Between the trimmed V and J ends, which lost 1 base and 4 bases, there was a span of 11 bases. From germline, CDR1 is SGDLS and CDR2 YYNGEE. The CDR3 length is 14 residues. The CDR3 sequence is CASSVSFQGTEAFF. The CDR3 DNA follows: TGTGCCAGCAGCGTATCTTTTCAGGGCACTGAAGCTTTCTTT.

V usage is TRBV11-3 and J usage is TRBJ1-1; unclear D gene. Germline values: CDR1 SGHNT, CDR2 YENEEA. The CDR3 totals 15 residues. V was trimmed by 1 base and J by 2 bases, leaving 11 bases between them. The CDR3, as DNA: TGTGCCAGCAGCTTAGGCCGGGAGAGAAACACTGAAGCTTTCTTT. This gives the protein CASSLGRERNTEAFF.

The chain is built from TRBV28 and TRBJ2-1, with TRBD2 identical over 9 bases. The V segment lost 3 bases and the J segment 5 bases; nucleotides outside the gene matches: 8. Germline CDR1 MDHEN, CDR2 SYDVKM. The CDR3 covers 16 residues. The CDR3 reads CASSFLSGRRNNEQFF. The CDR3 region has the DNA TGTGCCAGCAGTTTCCTTAGCGGGAGAAGAAACAATGAGCAGTTCTTC.

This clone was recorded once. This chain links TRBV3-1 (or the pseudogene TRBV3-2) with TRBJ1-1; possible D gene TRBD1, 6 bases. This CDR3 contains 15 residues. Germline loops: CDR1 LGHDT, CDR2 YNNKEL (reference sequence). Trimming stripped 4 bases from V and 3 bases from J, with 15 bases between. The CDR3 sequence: CASSPYRDKDTEAFF. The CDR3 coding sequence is TGTGCCAGCAGCCCCTACAGGGATAAGGACACTGAAGCTTTCTTT.

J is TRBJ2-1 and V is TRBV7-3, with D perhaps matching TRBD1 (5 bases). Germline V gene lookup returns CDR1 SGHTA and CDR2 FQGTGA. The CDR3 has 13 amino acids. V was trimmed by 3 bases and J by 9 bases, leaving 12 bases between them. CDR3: CASSFSGQGEQFF. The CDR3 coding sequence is TGTGCCAGCAGCTTTTCCGGGCAGGGTGAGCAGTTCTTC.

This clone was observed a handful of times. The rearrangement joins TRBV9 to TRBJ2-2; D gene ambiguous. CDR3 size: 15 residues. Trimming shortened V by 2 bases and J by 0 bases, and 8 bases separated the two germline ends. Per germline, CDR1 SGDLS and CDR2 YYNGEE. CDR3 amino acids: CASSVGEPNTGELFF. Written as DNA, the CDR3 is TGTGCCAGCAGCGTTGGAGAACCGAACACCGGGGAGCTGTTTTTT. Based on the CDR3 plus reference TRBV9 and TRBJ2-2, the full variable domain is DSGVTQTPKHLITATGQRVTLRCSPRSGDLSVYWYQQSLDQGLQFLIQYYNGEERAKGNILERFSAQQFPDLHSELNLSSLELGDSALYFCASSVGEPNTGELFFGEGSRLTVL.